This T cell receptor beta chain was identified during a study of a mutant IDH1 vaccine in newly diagnosed glioma. Study summary: Patients were started on vaccination 4-6 weeks after radiotherapy alone, or with temozolomide cycles.

V gave up 0 bases and J gave up 7 bases; unmatched junction bases: 11. This CDR3 has 16 amino acids. The germline V gene encodes CDR1 SGDLS and CDR2 YYNGEE. Time point of the sample: week 5, during vaccination. Every single dose of the vaccine, 300 ug of mutant IDH1 20-mer peptide, came with topical imiquimod. Details on this clone: Its antigen is unknown.

TCRdb keeps only in-frame clones here, not all; method: immunoSEQ multiplex PCR. Here the sample spans 30,000 to 45,000 clones, roughly nine tenths being singletons. The specimen comprised PBMCs, sampled from a glioma patient whose treatment included an IDH1 peptide vaccine. The receptor was derived from a man over 45 with glioma. This chain connects TRBV9 to TRBJ2-5; the match to TRBD2 covers 8 bases. CDR3 coding DNA: TGTGCCAGCAGCGTAGAGCCCGGGGGGGGCTTGGCGACCCAGTACTTC. It encodes CASSVEPGGGLATQYF.